Below, 27 T cell receptor beta chains from the same sample are listed, as sequenced in a study of blood T cell repertoires in COVID-19. Clones were sequenced by immunoSEQ multiplex PCR, and TCRdb holds only the in-frame ones, with some missing. The table includes roughly 200,000 clones, 89% detected once. The sequencing input was PBMCs or T cells enriched from blood (not recorded which). The receptor set was obtained from a middle-aged woman with acute COVID-19.

The V call is TRBV27, the J call TRBJ2-1, with 7 bases aligning to TRBD2. This CDR3 is built from 12 residues. CDR1 MNHEY and CDR2 SMNVEV come from the germline V gene (reference sequence). Trimming at V came to 11 bases and at J to 5 bases, leaving 6 bases not matched to a gene. The CDR3 here is CAAGLVNNEQFF. CDR3 bases: TGTGCCGCCGGACTAGTAAACAATGAGCAGTTCTTC.

The chain links TRBV7-2 to TRBJ2-2, with 7 bases matching TRBD1. Germline V gene lookup returns CDR1 SGHTA and CDR2 FQGNSA. The trim removed 6 bases at V and 5 bases at J, leaving 9 bases unmatched. The CDR3 has 15 amino acids. CDR3 bases: TGTGCCAGCAGACCCGACAGGGTGGAAACCGGGGAGCTGTTTTTT. This codes for CASRPDRVETGELFF.

This chain connects TRBV6-5 to TRBJ2-1, with a tentative D call TRBD2 (5 bases). Trimming removed 8 bases at V and 2 bases at J, with 10 bases between. The CDR3 covers 13 residues. Germline V gene lookup returns CDR1 MNHEY and CDR2 SVGAGI. CDR3 amino acids: CASFTGTYNEQFF. In nucleotides, the CDR3 is TGTGCCAGCTTTACCGGGACCTACAATGAGCAGTTCTTC.

The CDR3 loop is CASTSRGLAFGNEQFF. Written as DNA, the CDR3 is TGTGCCAGCACTTCTAGGGGACTAGCGTTCGGCAATGAGCAGTTCTTC. V is TRBV11-2 and J is TRBJ2-1; TRBD2 matches 10 bases. Germline CDR1 SGHAT, CDR2 FQNNGV. V shed 7 bases, J shed 6 bases, and the junction held 12 bases outside the gene matches. This CDR3 has 16 amino acids.

The V and J genes are TRBV29-1 and TRBJ1-4, with D tentatively TRBD1 (5 bases). CDR1 is SQVTM and CDR2 is ANQGSEA in the germline V gene. The CDR3 loop spans 13 amino acids. Between the trimmed V and J ends, which lost 3 bases and 6 bases, there was a span of 11 bases. The CDR3 nucleotides read TGCAGCGTTGATGTTGCGGGGGATGAAAAACTGTTTTTT. Translation: CSVDVAGDEKLFF.

J is TRBJ1-1 and V is TRBV6-2 or TRBV6-3; 9 bases are shared with TRBD1. The V gene end was trimmed by 4 bases and the J gene end by 1 base; junction bases not matched to a gene: 4. Germline V CDR1 and CDR2: MNHEY, SVGEGT. The CDR3 length is 15 residues. CDR3 sequence reads: CASSSRDRANTEAFF. The DNA for the CDR3 is TGTGCCAGCAGTTCACGGGACAGGGCGAACACTGAAGCTTTCTTT.

The chain has TRBV5-1 and TRBJ2-1; 7 bases are a match to TRBD1. In germline, CDR1 is SGHRS, CDR2 YFSETQ. Trimming removed 3 bases from V and 0 bases from J; junction bases left unmatched: 3. The CDR3 has 15 residues. This CDR3 reads CASSWDSSSYNEQFF. CDR3 nucleotides: TGCGCCAGCAGCTGGGACAGTAGCTCCTACAATGAGCAGTTCTTC.

The CDR3 spells CASSLRTGRFEQYF. The CDR3 coding sequence is TGTGCCAGTAGTCTCCGGACAGGGAGGTTCGAGCAGTACTTC. J is TRBJ2-7 and V is TRBV19; 8 nucleotides line up with TRBD1. The CDR3 sequence is 14 residues long. The germline CDR1 and CDR2 sequences are LNHDA and SQIVND (reference sequence). The ends lost 5 bases at V and 6 bases at J; junction bases unmatched: 9.

The V call is TRBV6-6, the J call TRBJ1-1; no definite D call. The V gene lost 11 bases and the J gene lost 0 bases, with 10 bases spanning the gap. The CDR3 has 12 residues. Germline assignment: CDR1 MNHNY and CDR2 SVGAGI (reference sequence). CDR3 loop: CAYGRVNTEAFF. The CDR3 DNA is TGTGCCTACGGGCGGGTGAACACTGAAGCTTTCTTT.

V usage is TRBV5-1 and J usage is TRBJ2-1, with TRBD1 matching over 7 bases. Per germline, CDR1 SGHRS and CDR2 YFSETQ. The CDR3 extends over 19 amino acids. V gave up 0 bases and J gave up 3 bases; unmatched junction bases: 15. The CDR3 DNA reads as TGCGCCAGCAGCTTGGGACAGGGTGACATTTTGGGTTTCTACAATGAGCAGTTCTTC. Its translation: CASSLGQGDILGFYNEQFF. The entire variable domain, with the rest obtained from reference TRBV5-1 and TRBJ2-1, is as follows: KAGVTQTPRYLIKTRGQQVTLSCSPISGHRSVSWYQQTPGQGLQFLFEYFSETQRNKGNFPGRFSGRQFSNSRSEMNVSTLELGDSALYLCASSLGQGDILGFYNEQFFGPGTRLTVL.

The chain uses TRBV30 and TRBJ2-7, with a weak D call TRBD1 (6 bases). The CDR3 has 17 residues. V lost 2 bases and J lost 2, with 22 bases in between. CDR1 GTSNPN and CDR2 SVGIG come from the germline V gene (reference sequence). CDR3 sequence: CAWSPPKPGVSAYEQYF. CDR3 coding DNA: TGTGCCTGGAGTCCACCCAAACCAGGGGTCTCCGCCTACGAGCAGTACTTC.

The rearrangement links TRBV7-3 to TRBJ2-7; TRBD1 might be the D (5 bases). Germline CDR1 SGHTA, CDR2 FQGTGA. Trimming removed 5 bases from V and 3 bases from J, with 14 bases in between. The CDR3 contains 14 residues. This CDR3 is CASSPGLVGYEQYF. The CDR3 DNA follows: TGTGCCAGCAGCCCAGGGCTGGTAGGCTACGAGCAGTACTTC.

The V call is TRBV7-8, the J call TRBJ2-7; TRBD1 might be the D (6 bases). Germline V lookup: CDR1 SGHVS, CDR2 FQNEAQ. The CDR3 sequence is 15 residues long. Trimming stripped 3 bases from V and 0 bases from J, with 12 bases between. The CDR3 nucleotides are TGTGCCAGCAGCTTTGTAACAGGGAGCTCCTACGAGCAGTACTTC. Translation gives CASSFVTGSSYEQYF.

The J gene is TRBJ1-4, the V gene TRBV12-3 or TRBV12-4; D not certain. V lost 6 bases, J lost 7 bases, and 12 bases lay in between. The CDR3 loop spans 13 amino acids. The CDR3 loop is CASRSGPTEKLFF. The CDR3 DNA sequence: TGTGCCAGCAGATCCGGTCCTACTGAAAAACTGTTTTTT.

The chain carries TRBV15 and TRBJ2-3; 9 bases are shared with TRBD2. CDR1 is LNHNV and CDR2 is YYDKDF in the germline V gene (reference sequence). This CDR3 is 17 amino acids long. J lost 4 bases, V lost 0 bases, and 8 bases had no gene match. The CDR3: CATSRDYAGGPADTQYF. The DNA for the CDR3 is TGTGCCACCAGCAGAGATTATGCGGGGGGGCCTGCAGATACGCAGTATTTT.

This clone has only a few counts. The CDR3 loop reads CASSQDRHRTYEQYF. The CDR3 DNA sequence: TGCGCCAGCAGCCAAGATCGTCACAGAACCTACGAGCAGTACTTC. V is TRBV4-3 and J is TRBJ2-7, with D unclear. V was pared by 0 bases and J by 2 bases, with 11 bases between. The germline CDR1 and CDR2 sequences are LGHNA and YSLEER. CDR3 length: 15 residues.

The chain uses TRBV7-3 and TRBJ2-3, with D tentatively TRBD2 (5 bases). Deletions cut 1 base from V and 4 bases from J, with 12 bases between. The CDR3 has 15 residues. From germline, CDR1 is SGHTA and CDR2 FQGTGA. The CDR3 DNA reads as TGTGCCAGCAGCTTAAGTAATAGCGCGGCAGATACGCAGTATTTT. Translated: CASSLSNSAADTQYF.

The chain uses TRBV27 and TRBJ2-3; D remains ambiguous. The CDR3 covers 12 residues. Trimming shortened V by 5 bases and J by 4 bases, and 7 bases separated the two germline ends. Germline-derived CDR1 and CDR2 are MNHEY and SMNVEV (reference sequence). CDR3 nucleotide sequence: TGTGCCAGCAGTAACCCGGCAGATACGCAGTATTTT. It translates to CASSNPADTQYF.

This chain joins TRBV6-2 or TRBV6-3 and TRBJ2-7; 9 bases agree with TRBD1. The CDR3 is 14 residues long. The germline V gene encodes CDR1 MNHEY and CDR2 SVGEGT. V shed 3 bases and J 7 bases; nucleotides not matched to a gene: 7. The CDR3 coding sequence is TGTGCCAGCAGTTATTGGGACAGGGAAACGGAGCAGTACTTC. It specifies CASSYWDRETEQYF.

The gene calls are TRBV7-9 and TRBJ1-2, with 7 positions matching TRBD1. Germline V lookup: CDR1 SEHNR, CDR2 FQNEAQ (reference sequence). The CDR3 has 14 amino acids. Trimming cost V 5 bases and J 8 bases; bases outside gene matches: 11. The CDR3 spells CASSQTGEWEGYTF. The DNA of the CDR3 is TGTGCCAGCAGCCAAACAGGGGAATGGGAAGGCTACACCTTC.

This chain joins TRBV30 and TRBJ2-5; D remains ambiguous. V lost 4 bases, J lost 5 bases, and 17 bases lay in between. Germline lookup yields CDR1 GTSNPN and CDR2 SVGIG (reference sequence). The CDR3 totals 14 residues. Here the CDR3 DNA reads TGTGCCTGGAATCCGGCGAGTACGCGGGAGACCCAGTACTTC. It is translated as CAWNPASTRETQYF.

Comment on this clone: The same CDR3 can be traced to other DNA sequences in this sample. The J gene is TRBJ2-3, the V gene TRBV6-1; the D gene is possibly TRBD2 (6 bases). V was shortened by 3 bases and J by 2 bases, with 18 bases between the two germline ends. The germline V gene encodes CDR1 MNHNS and CDR2 SASEGT. The CDR3 extends over 17 amino acids. The CDR3 loop is CASSDGGGWGTTDTQYF. Here the CDR3 DNA reads TGTGCCAGCAGTGACGGGGGTGGTTGGGGGACCACAGATACGCAGTATTTT.

In this sample, this clone turned up once. This chain links TRBV19 with TRBJ1-1; no firm D call. CDR1 is LNHDA, CDR2 SQIVND, per germline (reference sequence). The ends were cut back, 7 bases at V and 6 bases at J, with 12 bases in the middle. This CDR3 is built from 12 residues. The CDR3 DNA is TGTGCCAGTACCTCCCGACTGGCTGAAGCTTTCTTT. Translation gives CASTSRLAEAFF.

The chain is built from TRBV5-1 and TRBJ2-1, with a possible D match to TRBD1 (5 bases). The V gene's germline CDR1 is SGHRS and CDR2 YFSETQ. Trimming removed 4 bases from V and 0 bases from J, with 14 bases in between. The CDR3 sequence is 16 residues long. CDR3 region: CASSVGQGFSYNEQFF. CDR3 bases: TGCGCCAGCAGCGTAGGGCAGGGTTTCTCCTACAATGAGCAGTTCTTC.

The sample holds one count of this clone. This sequence joins TRBV4-3 and TRBJ1-1; 8 bases align to TRBD1. V was clipped by 0 bases and J by 7 bases; unmatched bases: 7. The germline gives CDR1 LGHNA, CDR2 YSLEER. There are 15 residues in the CDR3. CDR3 residues: CASSQDTYRGNEAFF. The CDR3 DNA reads TGCGCCAGCAGCCAAGATACCTACAGGGGGAATGAAGCTTTCTTT.

V gene TRBV27 combines with J gene TRBJ2-2; 8 bases are a match to TRBD2. The V gene end was trimmed by 5 bases and the J gene end by 5 bases; junction bases not matched to a gene: 7. The CDR3 totals 15 residues. The V gene's germline CDR1 is MNHEY and CDR2 SMNVEV (reference sequence). The DNA of the CDR3 is TGTGCCAGCAGTCGGGGCGGGGGGTGGACCGGGGAGCTGTTTTTT. Translating gives CASSRGGGWTGELFF.

In DNA form, the CDR3 reads TGTGCCAGCAGTGTCAACAGGGCGCTCAATCAGCCCCAGCATTTT. This codes for CASSVNRALNQPQHF. The gene calls are TRBV25-1 and TRBJ1-5; D is possibly TRBD1 (6 bases). The CDR3 is 15 residues long. Germline V gives CDR1 MGHDK, CDR2 SYGVNS. Trimming pared 4 bases from V and 3 bases from J, leaving 13 bases between.